The sequence of this T cell receptor beta chain was determined in a study of T cell clonality in common variable immunodeficiency. Findings and limits, study-wide: Common variable immunodeficiency TCR beta sequences reportedly had fewer deletions and N-nucleotide insertions. Shared TCRbeta clones were fewer between CVID subjects than controls. CVID patient heterogeneity limited repertoire-clinical complication correlations.

The CDR3 is 13 residues long. Trimming took 6 bases from V and 6 from J; bases not matched to a gene: 6. The germline gives CDR1 DFQATT, CDR2 SNEGSKA (reference sequence). This clone was counted ten times or more. Its specificity is not known. The read finishes 3 residues shy of the CDR3 end, and the germline J gene is used to complete it. Each donor provided roughly 5 to 8 ml of heparinized whole blood. The method was immunoSEQ multiplex PCR; TCRdb's version includes in-frame clones alone and lacks a portion of them. The sample has approximately 45,000 clones, none seen only once. The chain recombines TRBV20-1 with TRBJ2-7; 12 bases align to TRBD2. This TCR came from a person between 18 and 75 years old in good health. The sequenced sample was peripheral blood mononuclear cells. The CDR3 here is CSASSGGVVEQYF. The CDR3 DNA, read in part, is TGCAGTGCGTCTAGCGGGGGGGTGGTCGAG.